This T cell receptor (beta chain) appears in the sequencing data of a study of T cell changes during pregnancy in multiple sclerosis. Here immunoSEQ multiplex PCR was the method, and the copy in TCRdb shows in-frame clones only, minus some. This table has roughly 60,000 clones, roughly 96% appearing once. Germline V gene lookup returns CDR1 MNHEY and CDR2 SMNVEV (reference sequence). Trimming removed 1 base at V and 4 bases at J, with 13 bases between. CDR3 length: 15 amino acids. The TCR comes from a female donor with multiple sclerosis, enrolled in a pregnancy study. This specimen consisted of CD8+ T cells from peripheral blood mononuclear cells, obtained after pregnancy. The J gene is TRBJ1-1, the V gene TRBV27, with a weak D call TRBD1 (6 bases). The CDR3: CASSLYGDKGTEAFF. Here the CDR3 DNA reads TGTGCCAGCAGTTTATACGGGGACAAGGGCACTGAAGCTTTCTTT.